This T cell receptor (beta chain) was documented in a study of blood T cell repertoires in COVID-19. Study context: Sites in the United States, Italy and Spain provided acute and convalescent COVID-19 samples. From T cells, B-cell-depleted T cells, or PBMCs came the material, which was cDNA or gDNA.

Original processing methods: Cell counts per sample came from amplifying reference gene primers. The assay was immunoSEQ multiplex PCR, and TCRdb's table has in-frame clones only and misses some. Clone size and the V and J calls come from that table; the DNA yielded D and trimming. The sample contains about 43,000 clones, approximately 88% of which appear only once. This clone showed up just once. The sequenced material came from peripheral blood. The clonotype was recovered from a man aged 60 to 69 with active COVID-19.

The CDR3 nucleotides read TGTGCCAGCAGTGACCAGGGGGGACAGGAGAATGAAAAACTGTTTTTT. Its protein is CASSDQGGQENEKLFF. The V gene is TRBV25-1, the J gene TRBJ1-4, with TRBD1 identical over 8 bases. The CDR3 totals 16 residues. V lost 3 bases, J lost 5 bases, and 8 bases stayed unmatched. The germline V gene has CDR1 MGHDK and CDR2 SYGVNS.